These 14 T cell receptor beta chains share one sample of origin, sequenced in a study of T cells in Graves' hyperthyroidism and ophthalmopathy. Researchers amplified the TCR beta CDR3 regions from RNA transcripts. A set of HTBI primers served as the primers for a first-round RT-PCR of the TCR CDR3. Using its own MiXCR run on the multiplex PCR reads, TCRdb lists one record per CDR3 protein. The repertoire has hundreds of thousands of distinct CDR3 sequences, less than 25% of them found once; the top ten carry 30% to 40%. Sequences were obtained from blood. The source of these receptors is a man in his thirties or forties with Graves' ophthalmopathy.

The V call is TRBV6-1, the J call TRBJ1-4; 9 bases fit TRBD1. The J segment lost 4 bases and the V segment lost 3 bases, leaving 6 bases of the junction unmatched. CDR1 MNHNS and CDR2 SASEGT come from the germline V gene. The CDR3 contains 16 residues. This CDR3 is CASSDRDRAINEKLFF. The DNA for the CDR3 is TGTGCCAGCAGTGACCGGGACAGGGCTATTAATGAAAAACTGTTTTTT.

This clonotype appeared a few times. The chain uses TRBV6-5 and TRBJ2-1; D is uncertain. V lost 2 bases and J lost 0, with 11 bases in between. The CDR3 runs to 16 residues. Germline assignment: CDR1 MNHEY and CDR2 SVGAGI. CDR3: CASSYGPTGSYNEQFF. As DNA, the CDR3 is TGTGCCAGCAGTTACGGCCCGACGGGCTCCTACAATGAGCAGTTCTTC.

V usage is TRBV13 and J usage is TRBJ2-7; perhaps D is TRBD1 or TRBD2 (5 bases each). Trimming removed 5 bases at V and 7 bases at J, with 18 bases between. Germline-derived CDR1 and CDR2 are PRHDT and FYEKMQ (reference sequence). The CDR3 has 14 residues. The CDR3 sequence is CASSPPRGVGEQYF. CDR3 nucleotides: TGTGCCAGCAGCCCCCCGAGAGGGGTGGGTGAGCAGTACTTC.

This clonotype was seen a few times. The chain couples TRBV20-1 to TRBJ2-7; TRBD1 aligns across 7 bases. Looked up from germline, CDR1 is DFQATT and CDR2 is SNEGSKA (reference sequence). Unmatched junction bases numbered 6, after V lost 6 bases and J lost 1 base. This CDR3 is 13 amino acids long. CDR3 region: CSAGDRISYEQYF. CDR3 coding DNA: TGCAGTGCCGGGGACAGAATTTCCTACGAGCAGTACTTC.

This clonotype was observed at least ten times. The chain employs TRBV20-1 and TRBJ2-7; D remains ambiguous. CDR1 is DFQATT, CDR2 SNEGSKA, per germline (reference sequence). V lost 5 bases and J lost 0, with 11 bases in between. There are 13 residues in the CDR3. The CDR3 sequence is CSADYSSSYEQYF. The DNA of the CDR3 is TGCAGTGCTGATTACAGTAGCTCCTACGAGCAGTACTTC.

This clonotype was found a few times. The chain employs TRBV28 and TRBJ2-3; D assignment may be TRBD1 or TRBD2 (6 bases each). V shed 6 bases and J shed 1 base, with 14 bases lying between them. Germline CDR1 reads MDHEN; CDR2 reads SYDVKM. The CDR3 extends over 15 amino acids. For the CDR3, the DNA is TGTGCCAGCAGCCGACTAGGGGGAGGCACAGATACGCAGTATTTT. Its protein product is CASSRLGGGTDTQYF.

This clonotype was seen just once. The V and J genes are TRBV4-1 and TRBJ2-3; 15 positions agree with TRBD2. CDR3 size: 17 residues. The V and J ends lost 5 bases and 0 bases, in that order; junction bases with no gene match: 3. In germline, CDR1 is MGHRA, CDR2 YSYEKL. CDR3 in DNA: TGCGCCAGCAGCAGGACTAGCGGGAGGGTTAGCACAGATACGCAGTATTTT. Translation gives CASSRTSGRVSTDTQYF.

The rearrangement uses TRBV29-1 and TRBJ1-1; no firm D call. The CDR3 has 15 residues. Trimming shortened V by 5 bases and J by 3 bases, and 19 bases separated the two germline ends. Germline V gene sequence: CDR1 SQVTM, CDR2 ANQGSEA. CDR3 DNA: TGCAGCGTTCCCCACCCTTTCAAGAGGGACACTGAAGCTTTCTTT. Residues: CSVPHPFKRDTEAFF.

The chain is built from TRBV9 and TRBJ2-5; D assignment may be TRBD1 or TRBD2 (5 bases each). Deletions cut 0 bases from V and 2 bases from J, with 14 bases between. There are 16 residues in the CDR3. The V gene's germline CDR1 is SGDLS and CDR2 YYNGEE. DNA of the CDR3: TGTGCCAGCAGCGTAGCTACAGGTGGGGGTCAAGAGACCCAGTACTTC. It translates to CASSVATGGGQETQYF.

J is TRBJ2-1 and V is TRBV20-1; the D is unclear. V lost 5 bases, J lost 6 bases, and 11 bases lay in between. CDR3 length: 12 amino acids. CDR1 is DFQATT and CDR2 is SNEGSKA in the germline V gene (reference sequence). The CDR3 loop reads CSAFWLLNEQFF. The CDR3 nucleotides read TGCAGTGCTTTTTGGCTTCTCAATGAGCAGTTCTTC.

V usage is TRBV4-2 and J usage is TRBJ2-1; unclear D gene. V shed 0 bases and J shed 9 bases, with 12 bases lying between them. The CDR3 has 14 amino acids. From germline, CDR1 is LGHNA and CDR2 YNFKEQ. The CDR3 reads CASSQEPLWGEQFF. The DNA of the CDR3 is TGTGCCAGCAGCCAAGAACCCCTGTGGGGTGAGCAGTTCTTC.

This clonotype showed up just once. V is TRBV28 and J is TRBJ1-2; no clear D. The CDR3 length is 14 residues. V dropped 3 bases and J dropped 8 bases, with 16 bases sitting between them. Germline V gene data show CDR1 as MDHEN and CDR2 as SYDVKM. The CDR3 DNA sequence: TGTGCCAGCAGTTTCCTCCGGGGAGGTGGGGGCTACACCTTC. Its protein is CASSFLRGGGGYTF.

V and J are TRBV6-2 or TRBV6-3 and TRBJ2-4; D tentatively reads TRBD1 or TRBD2 (5 bases each). In germline, CDR1 is MNHEY, CDR2 SVGEGT. The V gene lost 6 bases and the J gene lost 6 bases, with 15 bases spanning the gap. CDR3 length: 14 residues. CDR3 region: CASRESRAGNIQYF. For the CDR3, the DNA is TGTGCCAGCAGAGAAAGCAGGGCGGGAAACATTCAGTACTTC.

J is TRBJ2-6 and V is TRBV20-1; D tentatively fits TRBD1 or TRBD2 (6 bases each). Trimming shortened V by 6 bases and J by 0 bases, and 12 bases separated the two germline ends. The CDR3 spans 15 residues. From germline, CDR1 is DFQATT and CDR2 SNEGSKA (reference sequence). CDR3 sequence (DNA): TGCAGTGCCCCACCGGGGGCCTCTGGGGCCAACGTCCTGACTTTC. Translating it yields CSAPPGASGANVLTF.